Only one count was recorded for the clone carrying this TCR beta chain. Its antigen is unidentified. The data were obtained in a study of a mutant IDH1 vaccine in newly diagnosed glioma. Turning to the study itself: Treated patients were around 60% male, around 40% female, mean age around 40 years. Week 35 was assigned to visit V12, and week 47 was assigned to visit V13.

The study's findings and limits: Seemingly, top peripheral T cell clonotype changes bore no relation to pseudoprogression.

Assay used: immunoSEQ multiplex PCR; TCRdb lists only in-frame clones, some missing. The data hold over 30,000 clones, with 90% observed a single time. V lost 8 bases, J lost 4 bases, and 7 bases stayed unmatched. CDR1 is ENHRY, CDR2 SYGVKD, per germline. The CDR3 consists of 13 residues. As for time point: week 47, end of study. Topical imiquimod accompanied each vaccine dose, which consisted of 300 ug of mutant IDH1 20-mer peptide. All eight of the vaccinations patients received fell in weeks 1, 3, 5, 7, 11, 15, 19 and 23. The rearrangement uses TRBV10-3 and TRBJ2-7, with TRBD2 matching 8 bases. The source of this sequence is a middle-aged woman with glioma. The material was PBMCs, obtained from a glioma patient whose treatment included an IDH1 peptide vaccine. The CDR3 DNA sequence: TGTGCCATCGGTGTCGGGAGGGATTACGAGCAGTACTTC. It yields the protein CAIGVGRDYEQYF.